The 31 T cell receptor beta chains in this list originate from one sample, sequenced in a study of cytomegalovirus exposure and HLA in healthy donors. With 60 Vbeta and 13 Jbeta primers, the PCR was carried out. Clones were sequenced by immunoSEQ multiplex PCR, and TCRdb holds only the in-frame ones, with some missing. The table lists about 250,000 clones, about 80% of them singletons. Sequences were obtained from PBMCs. The receptors derive from a girl between 2 and 10 years old in good health and CMV-seronegative.

This chain connects TRBV18 to TRBJ1-1; perhaps TRBD1 as D (5 bases). CDR1 is KGHSH and CDR2 is LQKENI in the germline V gene. V was clipped by 3 bases and J by 5 bases, with 7 bases between them. This CDR3 has 12 residues. The CDR3 DNA reads TGTGCCAGCTCACCCAGGGTGACTGAAGCTTTCTTT. This sequence encodes CASSPRVTEAFF.

The gene calls are TRBV19 and TRBJ2-7; maybe TRBD1 (5 bases). Germline V gene data show CDR1 as LNHDA and CDR2 as SQIVND (reference sequence). V lost 8 bases and J lost 3, with 8 bases in between. This CDR3 has 11 amino acids. CDR3 amino acids: CASGAHYEQYF. The CDR3 coding sequence is TGTGCCAGTGGGGCGCACTACGAGCAGTACTTC.

The chain combines TRBV28 with TRBJ2-2, with D maybe TRBD2 (6 bases). Germline loops: CDR1 MDHEN, CDR2 SYDVKM. The CDR3 has 13 amino acids. Here the CDR3 DNA reads TGTGCATCGAGGGTCGGGAGAGCCGGGGAGCTGTTTTTT. This translates into CASRVGRAGELFF. Supplemented by reference TRBV28 and TRBJ2-2, the full variable domain reads DVKVTQSSRYLVKRTGEKVFLECVQDMDHENMFWYRQDPGLGLRLIYFSYDVKMKEKGDIPEGYSVSREKKERFSLILESASTNQTSMYLCASRVGRAGELFFGEGSRLTVL.

The chain combines TRBV6-5 with TRBJ2-5; D gene ambiguous. Germline lookup yields CDR1 MNHEY and CDR2 SVGAGI. The CDR3 is 15 amino acids. Trimming shortened V by 6 bases and J by 2 bases, and 16 bases separated the two germline ends. CDR3 bases: TGTGCCAGCAGCCAATCGGCAGGCCATCAAGAGACCCAGTACTTC. The encoded protein is CASSQSAGHQETQYF.

This clone was counted once. No conserved phenylalanine or tryptophan ends this CDR3, so it is likely a read error. This chain joins TRBV29-1 and TRBJ2-3; D gene uncertain. The CDR3 consists of 12 residues. The V gene's germline CDR1 is SQVTM and CDR2 ANQGSEA. V shed 4 bases and J shed 2 bases, with 7 bases lying between them. CDR3 in DNA: TGCAGCGTTGTCAGGATCACAGATACGCAGTATTCT. Protein: CSVVRITDTQYS.

V usage is TRBV5-1 and J usage is TRBJ2-7, with 7 bases that match TRBD1. Germline CDR1 SGHRS, CDR2 YFSETQ. The CDR3 is 14 residues long. J lost 7 bases, V lost 0 bases, and 7 bases had no gene match. CDR3 region: CASSLDRGRKEQYF. CDR3 bases: TGCGCCAGCAGCTTGGACAGGGGCCGAAAAGAGCAGTACTTC.

The genes are TRBV10-3 and TRBJ2-7; a possible D gene is TRBD1 (5 bases). Germline loops: CDR1 ENHRY, CDR2 SYGVKD. V was clipped by 3 bases and J by 4 bases, with 22 bases between them. The CDR3 contains 17 residues. CDR3 bases: TGTGCCATCAGTGAATATTATAGGGGCGAAACCGTTTACGAGCAGTACTTC. Amino acids: CAISEYYRGETVYEQYF.

The genes are TRBV28 and TRBJ1-2; possibly TRBD1 for D (6 bases). Germline V lookup: CDR1 MDHEN, CDR2 SYDVKM. Trimming removed 5 bases from V and 4 bases from J, with 17 bases in between. The CDR3 spans 15 residues. The CDR3 reads CASSTPAQGTYGYTF. For the CDR3, the DNA is TGTGCCAGCAGTACCCCCGCACAGGGAACCTATGGCTACACCTTC.

V and J are TRBV28 and TRBJ1-1; D is unclear. Germline V lookup: CDR1 MDHEN, CDR2 SYDVKM. The CDR3 totals 14 residues. Trimming took 3 bases from V and 4 from J, leaving 12 bases between them. The CDR3 reads CASSLKQFGTEAFF. The CDR3 region has the DNA TGTGCCAGCAGTTTGAAACAGTTTGGCACTGAAGCTTTCTTT.

The gene calls are TRBV4-1 and TRBJ1-4; 7 nucleotides match TRBD1. This CDR3 has 16 residues. Germline CDR1 and CDR2: MGHRA and YSYEKL. V lost 1 base and J lost 4; bases outside the gene matches: 6. The CDR3 reads CASSQVSGQNNEKLFF. The DNA of the CDR3 is TGCGCCAGCAGCCAAGTGTCGGGACAGAATAATGAAAAACTGTTTTTT.

Comment on this clone: As the CDR3 is not closed by the conserved phenylalanine or tryptophan, this likely results from a read error. The V call is TRBV9, the J call TRBJ2-7; 9 bases agree with TRBD1. This CDR3 is built from 16 residues. CDR1 is SGDLS and CDR2 is YYNGEE in the germline V gene. The junction had 9 bases not matched to a gene; V was cut back by 3 bases and J by 2 bases. This CDR3 reads CASSARGDRATYEQYC. CDR3 DNA: TGTGCCAGCAGCGCCCGGGGGGACAGGGCAACCTACGAGCAGTACTGC.

The chain has TRBV28 and TRBJ1-6, with TRBD1 matching 9 bases. There are 15 residues in the CDR3. Per the germline V gene, CDR1 is MDHEN and CDR2 is SYDVKM. J was trimmed by 9 bases and V by 5 bases; bases with no gene match: 8. The CDR3 spells CASSPSQGAGSPLHF. The CDR3 bases are TGTGCCAGCAGTCCGTCACAGGGGGCGGGTTCACCCCTCCACTTT.

This clone was seen only once. In DNA form, the CDR3 reads TGCGCCAGCAGCTTGGTCCCGGGACTAGCGGGGAACAATGAGCAGTTCTTC. It translates to CASSLVPGLAGNNEQFF. V usage is TRBV5-1 and J usage is TRBJ2-1, with 13 bases fitting TRBD2. V lost 0 bases, J lost 5 bases, and 5 bases stayed unmatched. The germline V gene encodes CDR1 SGHRS and CDR2 YFSETQ. This CDR3 is built from 17 residues.

This clone was detected only a few times. The CDR3 DNA reads TGTGCCAGCAGCCAAGCTACAGGGGAGAGCGAGACCCAGTACTTC. Amino acids: CASSQATGESETQYF. The V gene is TRBV4-2, the J gene TRBJ2-5, with 7 bases matching TRBD1. The ends lost 1 base at V and 5 bases at J; junction bases unmatched: 7. From germline, CDR1 is LGHNA and CDR2 YNFKEQ. The CDR3 consists of 15 residues.

This chain links TRBV18 with TRBJ1-1; 9 positions match TRBD1. V lost 5 bases to trimming and J lost 4 bases; unmatched junction nucleotides: 8. Germline assignment: CDR1 KGHSH and CDR2 LQKENI. This CDR3 has 15 amino acids. Here the CDR3 reads CASSAAGQGATEAFF. CDR3 nucleotide sequence: TGTGCCAGCTCAGCGGCGGGACAGGGAGCCACTGAAGCTTTCTTT.

V usage is TRBV19 and J usage is TRBJ1-4; no definite D call. CDR3 length: 13 amino acids. Germline-derived CDR1 and CDR2 are LNHDA and SQIVND (reference sequence). V lost 7 bases, J lost 7 bases, and 13 bases lay in between. The CDR3 nucleotides are TGTGCCAGTACCCCCATGTCGCGTGAAAAACTGTTTTTT. It is translated as CASTPMSREKLFF.

This clone occurred a few times. V gene TRBV28 combines with J gene TRBJ2-3, with 7 bases identical to TRBD2. CDR1 MDHEN and CDR2 SYDVKM come from the germline V gene. This CDR3 has 17 residues. The V segment lost 3 bases and the J segment 3 bases; nucleotides outside the gene matches: 12. CDR3 coding DNA: TGTGCCAGCAGTTTCGTCGTGGGAGGGCCGAGTACAGATACGCAGTATTTT. Protein sequence: CASSFVVGGPSTDTQYF.

The gene calls are TRBV9 and TRBJ2-1; D unclear. With 0 bases removed from V and 9 bases from J, the gap between germline ends came to 7 bases. Germline CDR1 and CDR2: SGDLS and YYNGEE. CDR3 length equals 12 residues. The DNA for the CDR3 is TGTGCCAGCAGCGTAGTCAATTTTGAGCAGTTCTTC. This translates into CASSVVNFEQFF.

The chain links TRBV2 to TRBJ1-2; D might be TRBD1 (6 bases). Per the germline V gene, CDR1 is SNHLY and CDR2 is FYNNEI. The CDR3 contains 13 residues. Trimming took 4 bases from V and 7 from J, leaving 13 bases between them. In DNA form, the CDR3 reads TGTGCCAGCAGTGTATCAGGGGTGACTGGCTACACCTTC. Amino acid sequence: CASSVSGVTGYTF.

The rearrangement joins TRBV6-1 to TRBJ2-7; 8 nucleotides align to TRBD2. CDR3 length: 17 residues. CDR1 and CDR2 (germline): MNHNS, SASEGT. Trimming cost V 0 bases and J 7 bases; bases outside gene matches: 14. CDR3 residues: CASSEAQKLSGIFEQYF. CDR3 bases: TGTGCCAGCAGTGAAGCGCAGAAGCTTAGCGGGATTTTTGAGCAGTACTTC.

This sequence joins TRBV28 and TRBJ2-7; TRBD1 is a possible D gene (6 bases). The V and J ends lost 2 bases and 2 bases respectively, with 10 bases between them. The length of the CDR3 is 14 residues. The germline V gene encodes CDR1 MDHEN and CDR2 SYDVKM. This chain's CDR3 is CASSLQGYTYEQYF. In nucleotides, the CDR3 is TGTGCCAGCAGTTTACAGGGGTACACCTACGAGCAGTACTTC.

V is TRBV19 and J is TRBJ2-1; D is uncertain. Between the trimmed V and J ends, which lost 5 bases and 10 bases, there was a span of 18 bases. Per germline, CDR1 LNHDA and CDR2 SQIVND (reference sequence). The CDR3 runs 14 residues. The CDR3 loop reads CASSAEHPMREQFF. For the CDR3, the DNA is TGTGCCAGTAGTGCGGAGCACCCGATGAGGGAGCAGTTCTTC.

The V call is TRBV7-6, the J call TRBJ2-5; tentatively, D is TRBD1 (6 bases). The V end lost 3 bases, the J end lost 1 base, and 9 bases lay between the germline ends. The germline V gene has CDR1 SGHVS and CDR2 FNYEAQ. This CDR3 contains 14 residues. In nucleotides, the CDR3 is TGTGCCAGCAGCTTGGACAGTATCCAAGAGACCCAGTACTTC. Amino acids: CASSLDSIQETQYF.

The chain links TRBV27 to TRBJ1-4, with D hard to call. The CDR3 is made up of 17 amino acids. Trimming removed 4 bases at V and 0 bases at J, with 15 bases between. Germline V gene sequence: CDR1 MNHEY, CDR2 SMNVEV (reference sequence). CDR3 residues: CASSSLPKTSTNEKLFF. The DNA of the CDR3 is TGTGCCAGCAGTTCCCTTCCTAAAACCTCAACTAATGAAAAACTGTTTTTT.

The chain has TRBV7-9 and TRBJ2-7; 10 positions agree with TRBD1. Germline loops: CDR1 SEHNR, CDR2 FQNEAQ (reference sequence). CDR3 length: 15 residues. J was trimmed by 2 bases and V by 3 bases; bases with no gene match: 4. The CDR3 nucleotides are TGTGCCAGCAGCTTCCCGGGACAGGGGCCCTACGAGCAGTACTTC. Translated: CASSFPGQGPYEQYF.

This clone was picked up one time. J is TRBJ1-4 and V is TRBV7-6; 8 bases match TRBD1. CDR3 length: 17 residues. The germline V gene has CDR1 SGHVS and CDR2 FNYEAQ. After removal of 1 base from V and 8 bases from J, the junction contained 12 bases not matched to a gene. In DNA form, the CDR3 reads TGTGCCAGCAGCTTAGTCCGGGACAGGTTGTCGGAAGAAAAACTGTTTTTT. It translates to CASSLVRDRLSEEKLFF. The full variable domain, with the rest looked up from reference TRBV7-6 and TRBJ1-4, is GAGVSQSPRYKVTKRGQDVALRCDPISGHVSLYWYRQALGQGPEFLTYFNYEAQQDKSGLPNDRFSAERPEGSISTLTIQRTEQRDSAMYRCASSLVRDRLSEEKLFFGSGTQLSVL.

The V call is TRBV2, the J call TRBJ2-7; 8 bases match TRBD1. Germline V CDR1 and CDR2: SNHLY, FYNNEI. The CDR3 contains 15 residues. V lost 6 bases and J lost 7; bases outside the gene matches: 14. DNA for the CDR3: TGTGCCAGCAGCCGCGAACAGGGGGGATTTGGAGAGCAGTACTTC. Amino acid sequence: CASSREQGGFGEQYF. Variable domain in full (rest from reference TRBV2 and TRBJ2-7): EPEVTQTPSHQVTQMGQEVILRCVPISNHLYFYWYRQILGQKVEFLVSFYNNEISEKSEIFDDQFSVERPDGSNFTLKIRSTKLEDSAMYFCASSREQGGFGEQYFGPGTRLTVT.

V gene TRBV7-3 combines with J gene TRBJ2-7, with TRBD1 matching 8 bases. V lost 2 bases to trimming and J lost 2 bases; unmatched junction nucleotides: 5. This CDR3 has 15 amino acids. The V gene's germline CDR1 is SGHTA and CDR2 FQGTGA. In nucleotides, the CDR3 is TGTGCCAGCAGCTTAGCAGGGGGCAGACCCTACGAGCAGTACTTC. It is translated as CASSLAGGRPYEQYF. The full variable domain, its missing parts supplied by reference TRBV7-3 and TRBJ2-7, is GAGVSQTPSNKVTEKGKYVELRCDPISGHTALYWYRQSLGQGPEFLIYFQGTGAADDSGLPNDRFFAVRPEGSVSTLKIQRTERGDSAVYLCASSLAGGRPYEQYFGPGTRLTVT.

V usage is TRBV19 and J usage is TRBJ2-7; D is undetermined. This CDR3 comprises 18 residues. CDR1 LNHDA and CDR2 SQIVND come from the germline V gene (reference sequence). V was clipped by 0 bases and J by 2 bases, with 20 bases between them. This CDR3 is CASSIDLWRSPNPYEQYF. The CDR3 nucleotides are TGTGCCAGTAGTATAGATCTATGGCGGTCTCCGAACCCCTACGAGCAGTACTTC.

V is TRBV19 and J is TRBJ1-1; D gene ambiguous. Germline CDR1 and CDR2: LNHDA and SQIVND (reference sequence). This CDR3 comprises 14 residues. Trimming pared 3 bases from V and 5 bases from J, leaving 13 bases between. CDR3 in DNA: TGTGCCAGTAGTATGCCCGGGAAGGAGACTGAAGCTTTCTTT. Translation gives CASSMPGKETEAFF.

This clone showed up just once. The chain carries TRBV27 and TRBJ2-7; unclear D gene. There are 13 residues in the CDR3. From germline, CDR1 is MNHEY and CDR2 SMNVEV (reference sequence). Deletions cut 6 bases from V and 2 bases from J, with 11 bases between. The CDR3 DNA reads as TGTGCCAGCAGCCAGCGCCTGACCTACGAGCAGTACTTC. Protein product: CASSQRLTYEQYF.